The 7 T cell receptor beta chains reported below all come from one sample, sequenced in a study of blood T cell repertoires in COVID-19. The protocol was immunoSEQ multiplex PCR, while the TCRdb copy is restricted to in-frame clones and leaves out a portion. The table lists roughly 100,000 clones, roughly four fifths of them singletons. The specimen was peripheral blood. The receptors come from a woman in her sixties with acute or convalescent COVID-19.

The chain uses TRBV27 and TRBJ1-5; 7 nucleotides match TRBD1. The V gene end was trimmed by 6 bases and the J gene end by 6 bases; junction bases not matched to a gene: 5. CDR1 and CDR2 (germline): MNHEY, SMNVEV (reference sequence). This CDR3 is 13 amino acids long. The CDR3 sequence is CASSPDRAQPQHF. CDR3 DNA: TGTGCCAGCAGCCCAGACAGGGCTCAGCCCCAGCATTTT.

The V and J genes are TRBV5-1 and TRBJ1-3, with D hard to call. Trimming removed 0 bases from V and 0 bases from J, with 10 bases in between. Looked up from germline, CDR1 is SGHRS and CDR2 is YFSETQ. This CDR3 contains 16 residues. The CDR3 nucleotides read TGCGCCAGCAGCTTGGCCCGCGGGGTCTCTGGAAACACCATATATTTT. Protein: CASSLARGVSGNTIYF.

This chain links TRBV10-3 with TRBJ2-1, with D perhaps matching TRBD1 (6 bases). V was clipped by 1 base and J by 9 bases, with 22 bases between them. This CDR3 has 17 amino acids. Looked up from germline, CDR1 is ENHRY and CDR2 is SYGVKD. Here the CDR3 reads CAISELLDRRQNGEQFF. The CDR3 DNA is TGTGCCATCAGTGAGTTACTAGACAGGAGGCAGAATGGTGAGCAGTTCTTC.

DNA of the CDR3: TGTGCCATCAGTGAGTCGATCACAGGGGGCGGTAATTCACCCCTCCACTTT. This sequence encodes CAISESITGGGNSPLHF. This chain links TRBV10-3 with TRBJ1-6, with TRBD1 matching 9 bases. Germline V gene data show CDR1 as ENHRY and CDR2 as SYGVKD. V gave up 0 bases and J gave up 6 bases; unmatched junction bases: 6. The CDR3 loop spans 17 amino acids.

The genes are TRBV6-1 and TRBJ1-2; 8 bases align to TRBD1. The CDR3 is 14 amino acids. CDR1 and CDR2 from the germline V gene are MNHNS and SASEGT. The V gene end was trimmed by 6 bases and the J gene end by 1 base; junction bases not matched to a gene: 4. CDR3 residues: CASSLDRGNYGYTF. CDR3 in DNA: TGTGCCAGCAGCCTCGACAGGGGTAACTATGGCTACACCTTC.

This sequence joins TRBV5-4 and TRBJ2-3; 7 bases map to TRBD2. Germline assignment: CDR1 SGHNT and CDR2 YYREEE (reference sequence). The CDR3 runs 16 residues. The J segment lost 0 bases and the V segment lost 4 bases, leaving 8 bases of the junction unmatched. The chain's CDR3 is CASSPGRTRSTDTQYF. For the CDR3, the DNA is TGTGCCAGCAGCCCCGGCCGGACTAGAAGCACAGATACGCAGTATTTT.

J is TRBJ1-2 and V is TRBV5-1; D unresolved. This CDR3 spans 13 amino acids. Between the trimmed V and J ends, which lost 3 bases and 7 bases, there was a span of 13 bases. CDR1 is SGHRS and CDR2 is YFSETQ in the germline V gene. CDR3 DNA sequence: TGCGCCAGCAGCTCAGAGCCAGCGGGTGGCTACACCTTC. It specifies CASSSEPAGGYTF.